These 21 T cell receptor beta chains originate from one sample sequenced in a study of T cells after yellow fever vaccination. TCRdb re-derived calls from the 5' RACE reads in MiXCR, one entry per CDR3 protein. The sample comprises fewer than 100,000 distinct CDR3 sequences, about 8.8% of which are singletons, and around 17% rests with the top ten. The material was CD8+ T cells not binding an NS4B(214-222) dextramer, sorted from PBMCs, obtained roughly 14 days after the first yellow fever vaccination. Receptor source: a man aged 18 to 35 who received the YFV17D yellow fever vaccine.

This clonotype occurred a few times. The V call is TRBV29-1, the J call TRBJ1-1; D ambiguous. The CDR3 is made up of 12 amino acids. Trimming left V 7 bases short and J 6 bases short, with 15 bases between. Looked up from germline, CDR1 is SQVTM and CDR2 is ANQGSEA. CDR3 nucleotides: TGCAGCGGAGGGTTTTTGTTCGCTGAAGCTTTCTTT. Translation gives CSGGFLFAEAFF.

The chain couples TRBV7-9 to TRBJ1-2; no reliable D call. Trimming removed 5 bases at V and 1 base at J, with 8 bases between. Germline CDR1 reads SEHNR; CDR2 reads FQNEAQ (reference sequence). This CDR3 contains 13 residues. DNA of the CDR3: TGTGCCAGCAGCCCACTCGTTAACTATGGCTACACCTTC. Protein: CASSPLVNYGYTF.

This clonotype was detected once. V gene TRBV27 combines with J gene TRBJ2-1; D call uncertain. The CDR3 spans 13 residues. V dropped 3 bases and J dropped 9 bases, with 12 bases sitting between them. Per germline, CDR1 MNHEY and CDR2 SMNVEV (reference sequence). In DNA form, the CDR3 reads TGTGCCAGCAGTTTTCAGCGATTGGGTGAGCAGTTCTTC. Encoded protein: CASSFQRLGEQFF.

This clonotype has more than one count but fewer than ten. The chain recombines TRBV2 with TRBJ2-2, with 13 bases matching TRBD2. J lost 7 bases, V lost 7 bases, and 6 bases had no gene match. This CDR3 has 15 amino acids. Germline V gene data show CDR1 as SNHLY and CDR2 as FYNNEI. The CDR3 DNA sequence: TGTGCCAGCACCGGGACTAGCGGGGTCCTCGGGGAGCTGTTTTTT. It specifies CASTGTSGVLGELFF.

The chain is built from TRBV7-2 and TRBJ2-2, with 7 bases that match TRBD1. This CDR3 has 19 residues. V shed 2 bases and J 1 base; nucleotides not matched to a gene: 13. Germline-derived CDR1 and CDR2 are SGHTA and FQGNSA. This CDR3 is CASSLYRGRTAMNTGELFF. Here the CDR3 DNA reads TGTGCCAGCAGCTTATACAGGGGCCGTACAGCGATGAACACCGGGGAGCTGTTTTTT.

In this sample, this clonotype turned up many times. The genes are TRBV25-1 and TRBJ2-4; 8 positions agree with TRBD1. The CDR3 runs to 16 residues. Per germline, CDR1 MGHDK and CDR2 SYGVNS. Trimming took 1 base from V and 1 from J; bases not matched to a gene: 3. The CDR3 region is CASSESGGQAKNIQYF. Written as DNA, the CDR3 is TGTGCCAGCAGTGAATCAGGGGGCCAGGCCAAAAACATTCAGTACTTC.

This rearrangement joins TRBV6-5 to TRBJ1-1, with D possibly matching TRBD1 (6 bases). The germline V gene has CDR1 MNHEY and CDR2 SVGAGI. The CDR3 runs to 16 residues. Trimming removed 3 bases at V and 7 bases at J, with 21 bases between. This CDR3 is CASSYRWGGAKGEAFF. The DNA for the CDR3 is TGTGCCAGCAGTTATAGGTGGGGGGGGGCGAAAGGTGAAGCTTTCTTT.

This clonotype was counted a few times. The V call is TRBV15, the J call TRBJ2-7; D remains unclear. V shed 6 bases and J shed 2 bases, with 11 bases lying between them. The CDR3 has 13 amino acids. Germline V gives CDR1 LNHNV, CDR2 YYDKDF (reference sequence). The CDR3 protein is CATRYLGTYEQYV. DNA for the CDR3: TGTGCCACCAGGTATCTCGGAACCTACGAGCAGTACGTC.

This clonotype was detected a few times. The chain couples TRBV20-1 to TRBJ2-2; D might be TRBD2 (5 bases). The CDR3 runs 13 residues. Trimming removed 7 bases at V and 3 bases at J, with 12 bases between. Germline V lookup: CDR1 DFQATT, CDR2 SNEGSKA (reference sequence). CDR3 nucleotides: TGCAGTGTCGCCCTGCGGGACACCGGGGAGCTGTTTTTT. It yields the protein CSVALRDTGELFF.

The J gene is TRBJ2-3, the V gene TRBV7-3; no clear D gene. V was shortened by 5 bases and J by 2 bases, with 14 bases between the two germline ends. CDR1 is SGHTA and CDR2 is FQGTGA in the germline V gene. The CDR3 spans 15 residues. CDR3 residues: CASSPQAEYTDTQYF. The DNA for the CDR3 is TGTGCCAGCAGCCCCCAGGCAGAGTACACAGATACGCAGTATTTT.

The sample holds many counts of this clonotype. The CDR3 spells CASTPFGGTGDYEQYF. The DNA for the CDR3 is TGTGCCAGCACCCCATTCGGAGGGACAGGAGATTACGAGCAGTACTTC. The J gene is TRBJ2-7, the V gene TRBV12-3 or TRBV12-4; 8 nucleotides agree with TRBD1. The junction had 15 bases not matched to a gene; V was cut back by 7 bases and J by 4 bases. The length of the CDR3 is 16 residues.

This clonotype has a handful of counts. The chain's CDR3 is CASSWGQGMGYEQYV. The CDR3, as DNA: TGTGCCAGCAGCTGGGGGCAGGGGATGGGCTACGAGCAGTACGTC. The chain couples TRBV5-5 to TRBJ2-7, with D tentatively TRBD1 (6 bases). The germline V and J ends were trimmed by 3 bases and 3 bases, with 16 bases remaining between them. Germline V gene lookup returns CDR1 SGHKS and CDR2 YYEKEE (reference sequence). The CDR3 length is 15 residues.

The chain carries TRBV7-9 and TRBJ2-1; D may be TRBD2 (6 bases). V gave up 1 base and J gave up 5 bases, with 12 bases separating them. The CDR3 totals 15 residues. CDR1 SEHNR and CDR2 FQNEAQ come from the germline V gene (reference sequence). As DNA, the CDR3 is TGTGCCAGCAGCTTAGTTGGCGGGGAGAACAATGAGCAGTTCTTC. Protein sequence: CASSLVGGENNEQFF.

The chain has TRBV7-9 and TRBJ2-3; maybe TRBD1 (5 bases). The CDR3 is 15 amino acids. Germline CDR1 and CDR2: SEHNR and FQNEAQ (reference sequence). The ends were cut back, 1 base at V and 10 bases at J, with 18 bases in the middle. The CDR3 loop is CASSLVTGAPLAQYF. CDR3 DNA: TGTGCCAGCAGCTTAGTCACAGGAGCCCCATTGGCGCAGTATTTT. Complete variable domain (other parts from reference TRBV7-9 and TRBJ2-3): DTGVSQNPRHKITKRGQNVTFRCDPISEHNRLYWYRQTLGQGPEFLTYFQNEAQLEKSRLLSDRFSAERPKGSFSTLEIQRTEQGDSAMYLCASSLVTGAPLAQYFGPGTRLTVL.

This clonotype was counted between two and nine times. This chain joins TRBV5-1 and TRBJ1-6, with a weak D call TRBD1 (5 bases). Trimming pared 3 bases from V and 9 bases from J, leaving 19 bases between. CDR3 length: 16 residues. Per germline, CDR1 SGHRS and CDR2 YFSETQ. Here the CDR3 DNA reads TGCGCCAGCAGCTCTGGCAGACAGTCAGTTTCTTCACCCCTCCACTTT. It is translated as CASSSGRQSVSSPLHF.

The rearrangement links TRBV27 to TRBJ2-7; 10 positions match TRBD1. Losses at the gene ends were 4 bases for V and 6 bases for J; bases not matched to a gene: 6. The CDR3 is 14 amino acids. Germline CDR1 and CDR2: MNHEY and SMNVEV (reference sequence). The CDR3 coding sequence is TGTGCCAGCAGTTCCCTGACAGGGGGCGGCGAGCAGTACTTC. Translation gives CASSSLTGGGEQYF.

This clonotype was observed a few times. The chain couples TRBV3-1 to TRBJ2-3; 12 nucleotides match TRBD2. J gave up 6 bases and V 4 bases, and 8 bases lay outside the gene matches. Germline CDR1 is LGHDT and CDR2 is YNNKEL (reference sequence). The CDR3 covers 16 residues. The DNA of the CDR3 is TGTGCCAGCAGCCCCCGCCTAGCGGGGGGGCTGGATACGCAGTATTTT. It is translated as CASSPRLAGGLDTQYF.

The table lists this clonotype with a few counts. The chain recombines TRBV7-2 with TRBJ2-1, with D possibly being TRBD1 (6 bases). CDR3 length equals 15 residues. Germline V gives CDR1 SGHTA, CDR2 FQGNSA. V was clipped by 3 bases and J by 5 bases, with 14 bases between them. CDR3 amino acids: CASSFLGATNNEQFF. The CDR3 coding sequence is TGTGCCAGCAGCTTCCTGGGGGCCACCAACAATGAGCAGTTCTTC.

This clonotype was counted only a few times. The chain uses TRBV6-5 and TRBJ2-5; no reliable D call. Germline lookup yields CDR1 MNHEY and CDR2 SVGAGI. V was clipped by 0 bases and J by 4 bases, with 12 bases between them. The CDR3 covers 15 residues. Written as DNA, the CDR3 is TGTGCCAGCAGTTACTCGACTGCCATGTCAGAGACCCAGTACTTC. Its protein is CASSYSTAMSETQYF.

This clonotype was observed at least ten times. The chain employs TRBV7-6 and TRBJ2-3; a weak D match, TRBD2 (6 bases). The ends were cut back, 3 bases at V and 2 bases at J, with 9 bases in the middle. The germline CDR1 and CDR2 sequences are SGHVS and FNYEAQ. This CDR3 spans 14 amino acids. Here the CDR3 reads CASSLAGPTDTQYF. The CDR3 DNA is TGTGCCAGCAGCTTGGCGGGGCCCACAGATACGCAGTATTTT.

The CDR3 DNA sequence: TGTGCCAGCCGGACTAGCGGGGACGGGCTGTATTTT. Amino acid sequence: CASRTSGDGLYF. The chain is built from TRBV12-3 or TRBV12-4 and TRBJ2-3; 12 nucleotides match TRBD2. The CDR3 runs 12 residues. V gave up 8 bases and J gave up 14 bases; unmatched junction bases: 8.